This T cell receptor (beta chain) was sequenced in a study of cytomegalovirus exposure and HLA in healthy donors. The study, taken as a whole, reports: As was reported, the HLA-A and HLA-B alleles of most subjects were accurately predicted from TCR beta sequences. Some highly shared sequence variants likely arose as a pipeline artifact.

60 Vbeta and 13 Jbeta primers were used in PCR. Produced via immunoSEQ multiplex PCR; TCRdb's table is partial and in-frame only. Of 75,000 to 100,000 clones listed, 74% are singletons. Comment on this clone: Its antigen is undetermined.

Trimming took off 6 bases at V and 8 bases at J, with 4 bases between the two ends. Per the germline V gene, CDR1 is SQVTM and CDR2 is ANQGSEA. The CDR3 length is 8 residues. The source is a male donor in good health and CMV-seronegative. Sequenced: PBMCs. The V and J genes are TRBV29-1 and TRBJ1-2; D is unresolved. The CDR3 bases are TGCAGCGTGGAGGGCTACACCTTC. Amino acids: CSVEGYTF.